This T cell receptor beta chain derives from a study of beta chain features in type 1 diabetes. Notes on the study in general: Among all four CD4+ subsets, Type 1 diabetes patients had TCRB CDR3s that were moderately but significantly shorter.

The CDR3 totals 14 residues. CDR1 SGDLS and CDR2 YYNGEE come from the germline V gene. J lost 6 bases, V lost 4 bases, and 9 bases had no gene match. As regards this clone: Its antigen remains unidentified.

Investigators reverse transcribed all isolated RNA, so they sequenced expressed TCRB transcripts. Generated by immunoSEQ multiplex PCR, the TCRdb table keeps only in-frame clones and is missing some. The sample consists of some 350,000 clones, about 14% of them appearing once. This TCR derives from a woman under 30 with type 1 diabetes. This chain uses TRBV9 with TRBJ1-2, with TRBD1 identical over 7 bases. Sequencing input: naive CD4+ T cells from blood. The CDR3, as DNA: TGTGCCAGCAGCCCGGGAGACAGGGCGCATGGCTACACCTTC. This codes for CASSPGDRAHGYTF.